This TCR beta chain stems from a study of cytomegalovirus exposure and HLA in healthy donors. Study in general: About 85 million unique TCR sequences came from HLA-typed donors in an early release.

Concerning this clone: Its antigen is currently unknown.

The study's findings and limits: The investigators catalogued 164 TCR beta chains as cytomegalovirus-associated.

Trimming took off 6 bases at V and 8 bases at J, with 17 bases between the two ends. This CDR3 has 14 amino acids. Germline V CDR1 and CDR2: SGHKS, YYEKEE (reference sequence). The PCR was carried out with 60 Vbeta primers and 13 Jbeta primers. Here immunoSEQ multiplex PCR was the method, and the copy in TCRdb shows in-frame clones only, minus some. The sample holds around 130,000 clones, 65% to 80% seen once. This TCR derives from a woman under 30 in good health and CMV-seronegative. The specimen sequenced was PBMCs. The rearrangement uses TRBV5-5 and TRBJ2-2; weak D call: TRBD1 (5 bases). DNA of the CDR3: TGTGCCAGCAACCAACCAGGGCTAGAAGGGGAGCTGTTTTTT. Translating it yields CASNQPGLEGELFF.